Listed below are T cell receptor beta chains from one sample, sequenced in a study of technical replicates of blood from a few donors. Some clones are missing from TCRdb's copy, which holds only in-frame ones; the method was immunoSEQ multiplex PCR. In the table there are about 49,000 clones, around nine tenths of which are singletons. Specimen: PBMCs. The origin of the receptors is a human donor in good health. Some clones in this sample may be carry-over from other donors' samples. Both conserved end residues are part of each CDR3. A D gene is named only where the DNA matches it firmly. Clone sizes are given selectively: once, few, many, or a class where the clone is expanded.

TRBJ2-7 TRBD2 NA TRBV29-1 CSVRGLARSPYEQYF TGCAGCGTTCGCGGACTAGCGCGTTCCCCCTACGAGCAGTACTTC
TRBJ2-7 NA NA TRBV21-1 CASSKGVRDSTYEQYF TGTGCCAGCAGCAAGGGGGTCCGGGACAGCACCTACGAGCAGTACTTC
TRBJ2-1 TRBD2 NA TRBV4-3 CASSQEGLAAEEQFF TGCGCCAGCAGCCAAGAGGGACTAGCGGCGGAAGAGCAGTTCTTC
TRBJ2-7 TRBD2 NA TRBV19 CATQMGEGTYEQYF TGTGCCACCCAAATGGGGGAGGGGACCTACGAGCAGTACTTC
TRBJ2-3 TRBD2 NA TRBV4-3 CASSQLAGGRTDTQYF TGCGCCAGCAGCCAACTAGCGGGAGGGCGCACAGATACGCAGTATTTT
TRBJ2-1 TRBD2 NA TRBV7-3 CASSERGGDSYNEQFF TGTGCCAGCAGCGAGCGCGGGGGGGACTCCTACAATGAGCAGTTCTTC
TRBJ2-5 NA once TRBV4-3 CASSQEGGVGETQYF TGCGCCAGCAGCCAAGAGGGGGGAGTAGGAGAGACCCAGTACTTC
TRBJ1-5 NA once TRBV7-8 CASSLELGHQPQHF TGTGCCAGCAGCTTAGAATTGGGGCACCAGCCCCAGCATTTT
TRBJ1-2 NA NA TRBV4-2 CASSQERGVDGYTF TGTGCCAGCAGCCAAGAACGGGGGGTGGATGGCTACACCTTC
TRBJ1-2 TRBD1 NA TRBV11-2 CASSLDLGTVRGYTF TGTGCCAGCAGCTTAGATCTCGGGACAGTGAGGGGCTACACCTTC
TRBJ1-2 TRBD1 NA TRBV29-1 CSVEGQGAEGYTF TGCAGCGTTGAGGGACAGGGGGCAGAAGGCTACACCTTC
TRBJ2-3 NA NA TRBV7-2 CASSSSRGTDTQYF TGTGCCAGCAGCTCAAGCCGGGGTACAGATACGCAGTATTTT
TRBJ1-3 TRBD1 NA TRBV7-8 CASSSKQGAFGNTIYF TGTGCCAGCAGCTCGAAACAGGGGGCGTTTGGAAACACCATATATTTT
TRBJ1-6 TRBD1 NA TRBV7-2 CASSFRTGSNSPLHF TGTGCCAGCAGCTTTAGGACAGGATCTAATTCACCCCTCCACTTT
TRBJ1-1 NA NA TRBV27 CASSLLTPQGLQNTEAFF TGTGCCAGCAGTTTATTAACGCCCCAGGGACTCCAGAACACTGAAGCTTTCTTT
TRBJ2-6 NA NA TRBV7-9 CASLLGGGANVLTF TGTGCCAGCCTACTGGGGGGTGGGGCCAACGTCCTGACTTTC
TRBJ1-1 TRBD1 once TRBV27 CASSFSQGGHTEAFF TGTGCCAGCAGTTTTAGTCAGGGGGGTCACACTGAAGCTTTCTTT
TRBJ1-4 NA NA TRBV6-1 CASGGGSATNEKLFF TGTGCCAGTGGGGGCGGCTCTGCAACTAATGAAAAACTGTTTTTT
TRBJ1-1 NA NA TRBV5-1 CASSWGAGSPEAFF TGCGCCAGCAGCTGGGGCGCAGGGTCGCCTGAAGCTTTCTTT
TRBJ2-1 NA NA TRBV14 CASSQVDILVEQFF TGTGCCAGCAGCCAAGTAGATATCCTCGTTGAGCAGTTCTTC
TRBJ2-7 TRBD2 few TRBV6-1 CASLRSSGGTYEQYF TGTGCCAGCCTTAGGTCCAGCGGGGGGACCTACGAGCAGTACTTC
TRBJ2-1 TRBD1 NA TRBV4-1 CASSQDPDRGLFNEQFF TGCGCCAGCAGCCAAGACCCCGACAGGGGGCTTTTCAATGAGCAGTTCTTC
TRBJ1-5 NA NA TRBV27 CASIPQGWNQPQHF TGTGCCAGCATTCCACAGGGTTGGAACCAGCCCCAGCATTTT
TRBJ1-6 TRBD1 NA TRBV30 CAWRGQGIGNSPLHF TGTGCCTGGAGGGGACAGGGTATCGGTAATTCACCCCTCCACTTT
TRBJ2-5 NA NA TRBV5-6 CASSLGVGREETQYF TGTGCCAGCAGCTTGGGAGTTGGGAGAGAAGAGACCCAGTACTTC
TRBJ2-2 TRBD1 NA TRBV25-1 CASSEFNQGASGELFF TGTGCCAGCAGTGAATTCAACCAGGGGGCGAGCGGGGAGCTGTTTTTT
TRBJ2-3 TRBD2 NA TRBV7-6 CASSLSGTSGGTDTQYF TGTGCCAGCAGCTTATCCGGGACTAGCGGGGGAACAGATACGCAGTATTTT
TRBJ2-1 NA once TRBV4-1 CASSQGGGVHEQFF TGCGCCAGCAGCCAAGGGGGCGGGGTCCATGAGCAGTTCTTC
TRBJ2-3 NA NA TRBV7-2 CASSFALESDTQYF TGTGCCAGCAGCTTTGCCCTGGAGAGCGATACGCAGTATTTT
TRBJ2-1 NA NA TRBV7-3 CASSFGQSSYNEQFF TGTGCCAGCAGCTTCGGACAGAGCTCCTACAATGAGCAGTTCTTC
TRBJ2-3 NA NA TRBV4-2 CASSPSYHRSDTQYF TGTGCCAGCAGCCCGTCCTACCACAGGTCAGATACGCAGTATTTT
TRBJ1-1 NA NA TRBV4-3 CASSQDPGQNTEAFF TGCGCCAGCAGCCAAGATCCAGGGCAGAACACTGAAGCTTTCTTT
TRBJ2-6 NA NA TRBV27 CASSRQGLGANVLTF TGTGCCAGCAGTCGGCAGGGGTTAGGGGCCAACGTCCTGACTTTC
TRBJ1-2 NA NA TRBV5-4 CASSSDRRQIYGYTF TGTGCCAGCAGCAGCGACAGGAGGCAAATCTATGGCTACACCTTC
TRBJ2-5 NA NA TRBV7-2 CASSLGTRGETQYF TGTGCCAGCAGCTTAGGGACTAGGGGGGAGACCCAGTACTTC
TRBJ1-2 TRBD1 NA TRBV2 CASRAGQGPNYGYTF TGTGCCAGCAGAGCCGGACAGGGCCCTAACTATGGCTACACCTTC
TRBJ2-1 NA NA TRBV5-6 CASIRGIGKEQFF TGTGCCAGCATAAGAGGGATTGGGAAAGAGCAGTTCTTC
TRBJ2-1 TRBD2 NA TRBV30 CAWSGLAEYNEQFF TGTGCCTGGAGCGGACTAGCGGAATACAATGAACAGTTCTTC
TRBJ2-3 TRBD2 NA TRBV4-1 CASSQDPAGPTDTQYF TGCGCCAGCAGCCAAGATCCAGCGGGGCCCACAGATACGCAGTATTTT
TRBJ2-7 NA NA TRBV18 CASSTDSYEQYF TGTGCCAGCTCAACCGACAGCTACGAGCAGTACTTC
TRBJ2-2 TRBD1 once TRBV11-2 CASSLLGQGIATGELFF TGTGCCAGCAGCTTACTGGGACAGGGGATCGCTACCGGGGAGCTGTTTTTT
TRBJ1-1 NA NA TRBV9 CASSVAGDMNTEAFF TGTGCCAGCAGCGTAGCTGGAGATATGAACACTGAAGCTTTCTTT
TRBJ2-2 NA NA TRBV19 CASRPGQITGELFF TGTGCCAGTAGACCCGGACAGATTACCGGGGAGCTGTTTTTT
TRBJ2-6 TRBD1 NA TRBV6-6 CASSYEQGSGANVLTF TGTGCCAGCAGTTACGAACAGGGGTCGGGGGCCAACGTCCTGACTTTC
TRBJ1-1 NA NA TRBV4-1 CASSQEEAGRTEAFF TGCGCCAGCAGCCAAGAGGAGGCAGGACGAACTGAAGCTTTCTTT
TRBJ2-7 NA NA TRBV7-9 CASSLPPAGEQYF TGTGCCAGCAGCTTACCTCCCGCGGGCGAGCAGTACTTC
TRBJ2-7 TRBD2 few TRBV5-1 CASSFNSGRAGSYEQYF TGCGCCAGCAGCTTCAATAGCGGGAGGGCCGGTTCCTACGAGCAGTACTTC
TRBJ2-7 TRBD2 NA TRBV13 CASRPAGALREQYF TGTGCCAGCAGACCAGCGGGGGCCTTAAGGGAGCAGTACTTC
TRBJ2-7 TRBD2 NA TRBV14 CASGSSYAGARYEQYF TGTGCCAGCGGATCCTCATATGCGGGAGCTCGGTACGAGCAGTACTTC
TRBJ2-2 TRBD1 NA TRBV18 CASSPRTGDTGELFF TGTGCCAGCTCACCCAGGACAGGGGACACCGGGGAGCTGTTTTTT
TRBJ1-4 TRBD1 NA TRBV27 CASSFRTGGGEKLFF TGTGCCAGCAGTTTTCGGACAGGGGGAGGTGAAAAACTGTTTTTT